The clone carrying this T cell receptor (beta chain) occurred a few times. Its antigen is unidentified. The data were taken from a study of cytomegalovirus exposure and HLA in healthy donors. Study-wide context: A prior analysis found fewer than 120 million unique TCR beta sequences from some 190 million T cells. Study-level points and caveats: Likely technical artifact: a cluster of highly shared sequence variants. According to a later analysis, most TCR beta chains associated with CMV appeared HLA-restricted. In a later analysis, a missense DCLRE1C variant was linked to TCR beta V- and J-gene trimming.

Unmatched junction bases numbered 12, after V lost 5 bases and J lost 4 bases. The CDR3 has 16 amino acids. In germline, CDR1 is SGHVS, CDR2 FQNEAQ. Amplification used 60 Vbeta primers and 13 Jbeta primers. Some clones are missing from TCRdb's copy, which holds only in-frame ones; the method was immunoSEQ multiplex PCR. The sample lists 35,000 to 50,000 clones, approximately 70% occurring once. Sequencing was performed on PBMCs. This clonotype was sampled from a man in his forties or fifties in good health and CMV-seronegative. This chain connects TRBV7-8 to TRBJ1-2; 8 nucleotides align to TRBD1. The CDR3 bases are TGTGCCAGCAGCACTCTCAACCTACAGGGGGGCTATGGCTACACCTTC. This codes for CASSTLNLQGGYGYTF.